The rows below give T cell receptor beta chains drawn from one sample of a study of T cells after yellow fever vaccination. MiXCR was run by TCRdb on the 5' RACE reads, yielding one entry per CDR3 protein. The table records about 260,000 distinct CDR3 sequences, around 4.9% of them present only once. This specimen was CD4+ T cells sorted from PBMCs, taken on the day of the yellow fever booster vaccination. These receptors were taken from a man aged 18 to 29 who received the YFV17D yellow fever vaccine. CDR3s include the opening cysteine and the closing phenylalanine or tryptophan. Fields, in order: CDR3 DNA, CDR3 protein, V gene, D gene, clone size, J gene. D genes are given only for firm matches. Size values are once, few and many counts, or a class for expanded clones, and some rows have none.

CDR3 DNA: TGTGCCAGCTCACCCCGTGGGACGGTTAATTCACCCCTCCACTTT; CDR3 protein: CASSPRGTVNSPLHF; V gene: TRBV18; D gene: -; clone size: few; J gene: TRBJ1-6
CDR3 DNA: TGTGCCAGCAGCTCACCAGCACAGGACACTGAAGCTTTCTTT; CDR3 protein: CASSSPAQDTEAFF; V gene: TRBV5-4; D gene: -; clone size: few; J gene: TRBJ1-1
CDR3 DNA: TGTGCCAGCAGCTTGGCCTTGACTAGCGGGGGGGATTTTGGAGATACGCAGTATTTT; CDR3 protein: CASSLALTSGGDFGDTQYF; V gene: TRBV5-4; D gene: TRBD2; clone size: -; J gene: TRBJ2-3
CDR3 DNA: TGCGCCAGCAGCCCCCCCGCGGGGGCCATTCAAGAGACCCAGTACTTC; CDR3 protein: CASSPPAGAIQETQYF; V gene: TRBV5-1; D gene: -; clone size: many; J gene: TRBJ2-5
CDR3 DNA: TGTGCCAGCAGTTACACGACAGGCAATGGCTACACCTTC; CDR3 protein: CASSYTTGNGYTF; V gene: TRBV6-5; D gene: -; clone size: few; J gene: TRBJ1-2
CDR3 DNA: TGTGCAACTTCGGTGGACAACTATGGCTACACCTTC; CDR3 protein: CATSVDNYGYTF; V gene: TRBV24-1; D gene: -; clone size: many; J gene: TRBJ1-2
CDR3 DNA: TGTGCCAGCAGCTTATTCCCGGGGGGGGCCTATGAGCAGTTCTTC; CDR3 protein: CASSLFPGGAYEQFF; V gene: TRBV7-8; D gene: TRBD2; clone size: -; J gene: TRBJ2-1
CDR3 DNA: TGTGCCAGCGCGGGACGGTATCCCTACAATGAGCAGTTCTTC; CDR3 protein: CASAGRYPYNEQFF; V gene: TRBV19; D gene: -; clone size: -; J gene: TRBJ2-1
CDR3 DNA: TGTGCCAGCAGCTTAACCCCGTGGGATTCACCCCTCCACTTT; CDR3 protein: CASSLTPWDSPLHF; V gene: TRBV7-2; D gene: -; clone size: -; J gene: TRBJ1-6
CDR3 DNA: TGCAGTGCAACTACAGGGGTAGGGGGTCAGCCCCAGCATTTT; CDR3 protein: CSATTGVGGQPQHF; V gene: TRBV20-1; D gene: TRBD1; clone size: few; J gene: TRBJ1-5
CDR3 DNA: TGTGCCATCAGTGTAGCGGACAGGAGCTCCTATAATTCACCCCTCCACTTT; CDR3 protein: CAISVADRSSYNSPLHF; V gene: TRBV10-3; D gene: TRBD1; clone size: -; J gene: TRBJ1-6
CDR3 DNA: TGTGCCAGCAGGGGGACAGGATTTGTGGATGGCTACACCTTC; CDR3 protein: CASRGTGFVDGYTF; V gene: TRBV2; D gene: TRBD1; clone size: -; J gene: TRBJ1-2
CDR3 DNA: TGTGCCAGCAGCCAGGTGGCAACTAATGAAAAACTGTTTTTT; CDR3 protein: CASSQVATNEKLFF; V gene: TRBV7-2; D gene: -; clone size: -; J gene: TRBJ1-4
CDR3 DNA: TGTGCCAGCAAGGAGATGTCGGCGACCTATGGCTACACCTTC; CDR3 protein: CASKEMSATYGYTF; V gene: TRBV27; D gene: -; clone size: few; J gene: TRBJ1-2
CDR3 DNA: TGCGCCAGCAGCCATCATTCCGCGGGACAGGGGACAGATACGCAGTATTTT; CDR3 protein: CASSHHSAGQGTDTQYF; V gene: TRBV4-1; D gene: TRBD1; clone size: few; J gene: TRBJ2-3
CDR3 DNA: TGTGCCAGCGCCGGACCCGCTTGGGGGGTAAAAACCGGGGAGCTGTTTTTT; CDR3 protein: CASAGPAWGVKTGELFF; V gene: TRBV21-1; D gene: -; clone size: few; J gene: TRBJ2-2
CDR3 DNA: TGCGCCAGCAGCCCGGGAGGGGCCGATTACACAGATACGCAGTATTTT; CDR3 protein: CASSPGGADYTDTQYF; V gene: TRBV4-1; D gene: TRBD2; clone size: many; J gene: TRBJ2-3